This T cell receptor beta chain was found in a study of regulatory T cells in long-lasting Graves disease. Whole-study context: Prior antithyroid drug treatment in newly diagnosed Graves' patients lasted under 3 months.

Study-wide results and caveats: Rather than thyroid tissue, only peripheral blood underwent study. Patients whose Graves' disease persisted exhibited lower TCR diversity than those newly diagnosed.

This clonotype has a count of ten or more. Antigen unknown. To make TCR beta libraries, researchers used iRepertoire HTBI primers and Arm-PCR of CDR3 regions. TCRdb reprocessed the multiplex PCR reads with MiXCR, giving one entry per CDR3 protein. The sample lists approximately 300,000 distinct CDR3 sequences, roughly 18% occurring once. Time point noted: newly diagnosed GD, antithyroid drugs for less than 3 months. Extracted PBMC RNA gave rise to the TCR library. The CDR3 sequence is 12 residues long. Germline V lookup: CDR1 ENHRY, CDR2 SYGVKD. Trimming left V 0 bases short and J 6 bases short, with 5 bases between.

The starting material was peripheral blood mononuclear cells (PBMCs), obtained at new diagnosis, from a patient treated with antithyroid drugs. This sequence was found in a female donor with Graves disease. The chain recombines TRBV10-3 with TRBJ1-2, with D unclear. CDR3 amino acids: CAISESADGYTF. DNA of the CDR3: TGTGCCATCAGTGAGTCGGCTGATGGCTACACCTTC.